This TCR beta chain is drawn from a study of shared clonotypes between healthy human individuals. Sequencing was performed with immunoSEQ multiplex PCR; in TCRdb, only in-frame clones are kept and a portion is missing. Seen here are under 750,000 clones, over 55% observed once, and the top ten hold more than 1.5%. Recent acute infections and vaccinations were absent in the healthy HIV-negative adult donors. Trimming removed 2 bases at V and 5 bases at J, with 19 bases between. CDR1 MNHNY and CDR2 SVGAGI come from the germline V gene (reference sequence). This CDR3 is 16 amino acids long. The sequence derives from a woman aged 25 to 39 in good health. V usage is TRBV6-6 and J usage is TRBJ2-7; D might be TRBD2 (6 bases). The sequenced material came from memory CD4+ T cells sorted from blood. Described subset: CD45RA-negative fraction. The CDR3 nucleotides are TGTGCCAGCAGTTACCCCCGCGCGGGGAAAGACCACGAGCAGTACTTC. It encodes CASSYPRAGKDHEQYF.